A single sample gave rise to the 31 T cell receptor beta chains below, sequenced in a study of Ad26.COV2.S vaccination and SARS-CoV-2 variants (TCRdb year 2021). Explained via the paper, the treatment or condition label denotes: 19 received Ad26.COV2.S at low or high dose, single or two shots; 5 received placebo; per-sample allocation not given. For vaccine and placebo recipients, the sequenced repertoires came from samples collected on day 63 after the first injection. The receptor library was made with the immunoSEQ multiplex PCR assay. This is the immuneACCESS table as TCRdb keeps it, with only in-frame sequences that have V and J called. A part of the clones is gone; compared with another copy, unresolved V genes explain less than half, and the rest is unexplained. Here the sample has more than 350,000 clones; over 75% occur a single time. The ten largest clones capture 12% of the sample. The starting material was peripheral blood, obtained in a trial of Ad26.COV2.S vaccine versus placebo. All receptors come from a person aged 18-60 years who received the Ad26.COV2.S COVID-19 vaccine or a placebo.

This sequence joins TRBV28 and TRBJ2-1; TRBD2 matches 12 bases. V was clipped by 6 bases and J by 6 bases; unmatched bases: 9. The CDR3 is 16 residues long. Germline values: CDR1 MDHEN, CDR2 SYDVKM. The CDR3 sequence is CASRPPSGRAPNEQFF. The DNA for the CDR3 is TGTGCCAGCAGGCCCCCTAGCGGGAGGGCCCCCAATGAGCAGTTCTTC.

V gene TRBV6-1 combines with J gene TRBJ2-2; D is unclear. V gave up 2 bases and J gave up 5 bases, with 9 bases separating them. CDR3 length: 14 amino acids. Looked up from germline, CDR1 is MNHNS and CDR2 is SASEGT. This CDR3 reads CASSELARTGELFF. As DNA, the CDR3 is TGTGCCAGCAGTGAACTCGCCAGGACCGGGGAGCTGTTTTTT.

The rearrangement uses TRBV6-5 and TRBJ2-1, with 11 bases aligning to TRBD2. This CDR3 is built from 15 residues. Germline loops: CDR1 MNHEY, CDR2 SVGAGI. After removal of 4 bases from V and 5 bases from J, the junction contained 4 bases not matched to a gene. The CDR3, as DNA: TGTGCCAGCAGTTCCCTAGCGGGAGGTGACAATGAGCAGTTCTTC. Its translation is CASSSLAGGDNEQFF.

The chain joins TRBV18 to TRBJ2-1; D uncertain. CDR3 length: 15 residues. V lost 3 bases and J lost 0, with 9 bases in between. CDR1 is KGHSH and CDR2 is LQKENI in the germline V gene. CDR3 nucleotides: TGTGCCAGCTCACCGCGGAGTAGCTCCTACAATGAGCAGTTCTTC. It translates to CASSPRSSSYNEQFF.

This sequence joins TRBV5-1 and TRBJ1-5, with TRBD1 as a possible D gene (6 bases). CDR3 length: 15 residues. V dropped 1 base and J dropped 5 bases, with 13 bases sitting between them. Germline V gene sequence: CDR1 SGHRS, CDR2 YFSETQ. The chain's CDR3 is CASSLNGGEYQPQHF. The CDR3 DNA is TGCGCCAGCAGCTTGAACGGGGGCGAATATCAGCCCCAGCATTTT.

The chain is built from TRBV3-1 (or the pseudogene TRBV3-2) and TRBJ2-7; TRBD1 matches at 7 bases. Per germline, CDR1 LGHDT and CDR2 YNNKEL (reference sequence). Trimming cost V 0 bases and J 3 bases; bases outside gene matches: 8. This CDR3 has 16 amino acids. In DNA form, the CDR3 reads TGTGCCAGCAGCCAAGATTTAACAGGGGATAGCTACGAGCAGTACTTC. Its translation: CASSQDLTGDSYEQYF.

The chain links TRBV6-5 to TRBJ2-4; a possible D gene is TRBD1 (6 bases). The CDR3 contains 14 residues. Trimming cost V 6 bases and J 8 bases, with 17 bases left between them. The germline V gene encodes CDR1 MNHEY and CDR2 SVGAGI. CDR3 nucleotide sequence: TGTGCCAGCAGCCAGGGGACCCGACGGGACATTCAGTACTTC. It yields the protein CASSQGTRRDIQYF.

This chain links TRBV7-8 with TRBJ2-5; weak D call: TRBD1 (6 bases). The length of the CDR3 is 14 residues. V gave up 5 bases and J gave up 5 bases, with 15 bases separating them. In germline, CDR1 is SGHVS, CDR2 FQNEAQ. The CDR3 here is CASSHRAAMETQYF. CDR3 bases: TGTGCCAGCAGCCACAGGGCAGCCATGGAGACCCAGTACTTC.

The chain couples TRBV5-8 to TRBJ1-1, with TRBD1 identical over 8 bases. The CDR3 spans 16 residues. Germline assignment: CDR1 SGHTS and CDR2 YDEGEE. Trimming took 0 bases from V and 1 from J; bases not matched to a gene: 5. The CDR3 spells CASSLGQGAWNTEAFF. The CDR3 nucleotides read TGTGCCAGCAGCTTGGGTCAGGGGGCTTGGAACACTGAAGCTTTCTTT.

The V gene is TRBV2, the J gene TRBJ2-1; the match to TRBD2 covers 7 bases. From germline, CDR1 is SNHLY and CDR2 FYNNEI. The CDR3 has 15 residues. V shed 1 base and J 7 bases; nucleotides not matched to a gene: 7. The DNA for the CDR3 is TGTGCCAGCAGTGAAGAGGCAGCGGGAATGAATGAGCAGTTCTTC. Translating it yields CASSEEAAGMNEQFF.

V usage is TRBV15 and J usage is TRBJ2-1; 10 nucleotides match TRBD1. Germline values: CDR1 LNHNV, CDR2 YYDKDF (reference sequence). This CDR3 has 15 amino acids. Losses at the gene ends were 10 bases for V and 5 bases for J; bases not matched to a gene: 11. As DNA, the CDR3 is TGTGCCATCAGAGACAGGGGGCGCTTCCACAATGAGCAGTTCTTC. It is translated as CAIRDRGRFHNEQFF.

A few counts support this clone. The J gene is TRBJ2-1, the V gene TRBV7-9; D not certain. Germline lookup yields CDR1 SEHNR and CDR2 FQNEAQ (reference sequence). The CDR3 contains 12 residues. Trimming removed 1 base from V and 8 bases from J, with 6 bases in between. The CDR3 nucleotides read TGTGCCAGCAGCTTAGTAGCAGATGAGCAGTTCTTC. It specifies CASSLVADEQFF.

Only one count was recorded for this clone. This chain uses TRBV2 with TRBJ1-4; D ambiguous. Germline loops: CDR1 SNHLY, CDR2 FYNNEI. Trimming removed 1 base at V and 10 bases at J, with 19 bases between. The CDR3 covers 16 residues. CDR3 sequence reads: CASSEGRVGYTGKLFF. CDR3 nucleotide sequence: TGTGCCAGCAGTGAAGGTAGAGTCGGTTATACCGGAAAACTGTTTTTT. Together with reference TRBV2 and TRBJ1-4, the CDR3 gives the full variable domain: EPEVTQTPSHQVTQMGQEVILRCVPISNHLYFYWYRQILGQKVEFLVSFYNNEISEKSEIFDDQFSVERPDGSNFTLKIRSTKLEDSAMYFCASSEGRVGYTGKLFFGSGTQLSVL.

The V and J genes are TRBV11-1 and TRBJ2-7, with TRBD1 identical over 7 bases. The CDR3 has 15 residues. V lost 5 bases, J lost 2 bases, and 9 bases stayed unmatched. From germline, CDR1 is SGHAT and CDR2 FQDESV (reference sequence). This chain's CDR3 is CASSPWKGAAYEQYF. As DNA, the CDR3 is TGTGCCAGCAGCCCCTGGAAGGGGGCGGCCTACGAGCAGTACTTC.

This sequence joins TRBV14 and TRBJ2-3; D is ambiguous. The CDR3 is 14 amino acids. From germline, CDR1 is SGHDN and CDR2 FVKESK. V lost 1 base and J lost 2, with 7 bases in between. In DNA form, the CDR3 reads TGTGCCAGCAGCCAAGGTCGACCCACAGATACGCAGTATTTT. Its translation is CASSQGRPTDTQYF.

This clone was counted many times. The chain joins TRBV7-6 to TRBJ1-1; TRBD1 might be the D (6 bases). CDR3 length: 12 amino acids. Germline assignment: CDR1 SGHVS and CDR2 FNYEAQ. V dropped 5 bases and J dropped 11 bases, with 15 bases sitting between them. The CDR3 DNA sequence: TGTGCCAGCAGCGATGACAGGAAGGTTGCTTTCTTT. Translating gives CASSDDRKVAFF.

The rearrangement uses TRBV9 and TRBJ1-2, with D perhaps TRBD1 (5 bases). The V end was cut by 0 bases, the J end by 3 bases, with 12 bases between. The CDR3 is 15 residues long. The germline gives CDR1 SGDLS, CDR2 YYNGEE. The CDR3 reads CASSVGRGSDYGYTF. In DNA form, the CDR3 reads TGTGCCAGCAGCGTAGGACGGGGGTCGGACTATGGCTACACCTTC.

The chain is built from TRBV18 and TRBJ1-1, with a weak D call TRBD1 (5 bases). The CDR3 is 16 residues long. Germline loops: CDR1 KGHSH, CDR2 LQKENI. Trimming took 0 bases from V and 6 from J, leaving 17 bases between them. As DNA, the CDR3 is TGTGCCAGCTCACCACCCGGCCTCCAGGGTAAGGCTGAAGCTTTCTTT. Amino acids: CASSPPGLQGKAEAFF.

V usage is TRBV5-8 and J usage is TRBJ2-7; 7 nucleotides match TRBD1. The J segment lost 4 bases and the V segment lost 0 bases, leaving 4 bases of the junction unmatched. The CDR3 loop spans 14 amino acids. From germline, CDR1 is SGHTS and CDR2 YDEGEE. The CDR3 is CASSLDRGRYEQYF. CDR3 nucleotide sequence: TGTGCCAGCAGCTTGGACAGGGGAAGGTACGAGCAGTACTTC.

The chain joins TRBV18 to TRBJ2-7; D is perhaps TRBD1 or TRBD2 (5 bases each). The CDR3 is made up of 14 amino acids. V dropped 6 bases and J dropped 2 bases, with 14 bases sitting between them. The germline V gene has CDR1 KGHSH and CDR2 LQKENI. CDR3 amino acids: CASSLRDGAYEQYF. The CDR3, as DNA: TGTGCCAGCTCCCTCCGGGACGGCGCCTACGAGCAGTACTTC.

This rearrangement joins TRBV7-2 to TRBJ2-7, with D perhaps TRBD1 (6 bases). Trimming removed 3 bases at V and 2 bases at J, with 11 bases between. Germline V CDR1 and CDR2: SGHTA, FQGNSA. This CDR3 spans 14 amino acids. The CDR3 DNA reads as TGTGCCAGCAGCTTTTTCGAGGGGGCCTACGAGCAGTACTTC. Translation gives CASSFFEGAYEQYF.

J is TRBJ2-1 and V is TRBV28; D perhaps matches TRBD2 (6 bases). Trimming pared 5 bases from V and 6 bases from J, leaving 14 bases between. Germline values: CDR1 MDHEN, CDR2 SYDVKM. There are 14 residues in the CDR3. As DNA, the CDR3 is TGTGCCAGCAGTCAGCGGGTTGTGGGCAATGAGCAGTTCTTC. This sequence encodes CASSQRVVGNEQFF.

V gene TRBV5-4 combines with J gene TRBJ1-1; TRBD1 is a possible D gene (5 bases). Germline CDR1 SGHNT, CDR2 YYREEE (reference sequence). Trimming left V 5 bases short and J 1 base short, with 24 bases between. The CDR3 extends over 18 amino acids. In nucleotides, the CDR3 is TGTGCCAGCAGTCCCAGGGAGGCCACACCGGCAACGAACACTGAAGCTTTCTTT. It yields the protein CASSPREATPATNTEAFF. Filled out from reference TRBV5-4 and TRBJ1-1, the complete variable domain reads ETGVTQSPTHLIKTRGQQVTLRCSSQSGHNTVSWYQQALGQGPQFIFQYYREEENGRGNFPPRFSGLQFPNYSSELNVNALELDDSALYLCASSPREATPATNTEAFFGQGTRLTVV.

J is TRBJ2-3 and V is TRBV7-8, with TRBD1 matching 9 bases. Germline loops: CDR1 SGHVS, CDR2 FQNEAQ. V lost 5 bases, J lost 6 bases, and 9 bases stayed unmatched. The length of the CDR3 is 15 residues. As DNA, the CDR3 is TGTGCCAGCAGCCTTACAGGGGGCTCGGTGGATACGCAGTATTTT. This sequence encodes CASSLTGGSVDTQYF. The whole variable domain, filled in from reference TRBV7-8 and TRBJ2-3, reads GAGVSQSPRYKVAKRGQDVALRCDPISGHVSLFWYQQALGQGPEFLTYFQNEAQLDKSGLPSDRFFAERPEGSVSTLKIQRTQQEDSAVYLCASSLTGGSVDTQYFGPGTRLTVL.

V usage is TRBV7-6 and J usage is TRBJ2-3, with a possible D match to TRBD1 (6 bases). Between the trimmed V and J ends, which lost 2 bases and 3 bases, there was a span of 9 bases. The CDR3 runs 14 residues. The germline V gene has CDR1 SGHVS and CDR2 FNYEAQ. In nucleotides, the CDR3 is TGTGCCAGCAGCTTACAAGGGGGAACAGATACGCAGTATTTT. It translates to CASSLQGGTDTQYF.

V is TRBV7-2 and J is TRBJ2-5; 8 positions agree with TRBD2. The CDR3 covers 15 residues. Trimming removed 8 bases from V and 1 base from J; junction bases left unmatched: 9. Germline CDR1 is SGHTA and CDR2 is FQGNSA. The CDR3, as DNA: TGTGCCAGCGGCCAAGCGGGAGTGGGCCAAGAGACCCAGTACTTC. Protein: CASGQAGVGQETQYF. Full variable domain (rest looked up from reference TRBV7-2 and TRBJ2-5): GAGVSQSPSNKVTEKGKDVELRCDPISGHTALYWYRQSLGQGLEFLIYFQGNSAPDKSGLPSDRFSAERTGGSVSTLTIQRTQQEDSAVYLCASGQAGVGQETQYFGPGTRLLVL.

This clone has more than one count but fewer than ten. The rearrangement joins TRBV9 to TRBJ2-5, with D tentatively TRBD1 (6 bases). Deletions cut 3 bases from V and 4 bases from J, with 10 bases between. Germline V lookup: CDR1 SGDLS, CDR2 YYNGEE. This CDR3 is 13 amino acids long. CDR3: CASSGTRGETQYF. The CDR3 DNA follows: TGTGCCAGCAGCGGGACCAGGGGAGAGACCCAGTACTTC.

The chain is built from TRBV18 and TRBJ1-1, with a tentative D call TRBD1 (5 bases). The CDR3 contains 14 residues. Germline CDR1 KGHSH, CDR2 LQKENI. V gave up 4 bases and J gave up 1 base, with 10 bases separating them. In DNA form, the CDR3 reads TGTGCCAGCTCACTCCTAGGACAGAACACTGAAGCTTTCTTT. Translation: CASSLLGQNTEAFF.

The rearrangement joins TRBV19 to TRBJ2-7, with 8 bases lining up with TRBD1. V was pared by 5 bases and J by 0 bases, with 6 bases of the junction left unmatched. The CDR3 totals 15 residues. The germline CDR1 and CDR2 sequences are LNHDA and SQIVND (reference sequence). As DNA, the CDR3 is TGTGCCAGTAGTTCCCTAGGGACAGGCTCCTACGAGCAGTACTTC. It codes for CASSSLGTGSYEQYF.

As DNA, the CDR3 is TGTGCCTGGAAAACAGGGATGTCTGGAAACACCATATATTTT. This sequence encodes CAWKTGMSGNTIYF. V usage is TRBV30 and J usage is TRBJ1-3; D might be TRBD1 (6 bases). V was pared by 4 bases and J by 1 base, with 11 bases between. Per the germline V gene, CDR1 is GTSNPN and CDR2 is SVGIG (reference sequence). The CDR3 sequence is 14 residues long.

V gene TRBV7-6 combines with J gene TRBJ2-1; no clear D gene. Looked up from germline, CDR1 is SGHVS and CDR2 is FNYEAQ. Trimming shortened V by 5 bases and J by 4 bases, and 12 bases separated the two germline ends. The CDR3 runs to 14 residues. The CDR3 loop reads CASSLNEVYNEQFF. CDR3 DNA: TGTGCCAGCAGCCTGAATGAGGTATACAATGAGCAGTTCTTC.